These 31 T cell receptor beta chains were sequenced from one sample in a study of cytomegalovirus exposure and HLA in healthy donors. The primer mix had 60 Vbeta and 13 Jbeta primers. The protocol was immunoSEQ multiplex PCR, while the TCRdb copy is restricted to in-frame clones and leaves out a portion. This table holds 75,000 to 100,000 clones, over 75% found once. The sample consisted of PBMCs. The receptors here all came from a man aged 35-49 years in good health and CMV-seropositive.

The chain has TRBV11-3 and TRBJ2-7, with 7 bases aligning to TRBD2. The germline CDR1 and CDR2 sequences are SGHNT and YENEEA. The J segment lost 2 bases and the V segment lost 1 base, leaving 5 bases of the junction unmatched. The CDR3 sequence is 15 residues long. The CDR3 protein is CASSLGSGMTYEQYF. The CDR3 nucleotides read TGTGCCAGCAGCTTAGGGAGCGGGATGACCTACGAGCAGTACTTC.

This clone is medium-sized (0.01 to 0.1%) in the sample. The V and J genes are TRBV7-9 and TRBJ2-3; 11 nucleotides agree with TRBD2. The CDR3 runs to 15 residues. In germline, CDR1 is SEHNR, CDR2 FQNEAQ (reference sequence). The V gene end was trimmed by 5 bases and the J gene end by 12 bases; junction bases not matched to a gene: 13. The CDR3 DNA reads as TGTGCCAGCAGCCCCGAACTAGCGGGGGCCCTCCGCCAGTATTTT. Amino acids: CASSPELAGALRQYF.

This clone was seen more than once but under ten times. One junction end disagrees with the germline gene, perhaps due to a read error. This chain uses TRBV7-9 with TRBJ1-5, with a tentative D call TRBD1 (5 bases). Germline V gene lookup returns CDR1 SEHNR and CDR2 FQNEAQ (reference sequence). The CDR3 is 16 amino acids. The CDR3 sequence is CSSSLGSTGKDQPQHF. The CDR3, as DNA: TGTTCCAGCAGCTTAGGATCTACAGGAAAGGATCAGCCCCAGCATTTT.

The V call is TRBV5-1, the J call TRBJ2-5; TRBD1 matches at 8 bases. Per germline, CDR1 SGHRS and CDR2 YFSETQ. The V segment lost 5 bases and the J segment 1 base; nucleotides outside the gene matches: 7. This CDR3 is 15 amino acids long. In DNA, the CDR3 is TGCGCCAGCAGAAAAGGACAGGGAAGCCAAGAGACCCAGTACTTC. As protein: CASRKGQGSQETQYF.

The chain has TRBV19 and TRBJ2-1; 7 bases match TRBD2. Germline V CDR1 and CDR2: LNHDA, SQIVND (reference sequence). CDR3 size: 13 residues. After removal of 3 bases from V and 7 bases from J, the junction contained 3 bases not matched to a gene. The CDR3 DNA reads TGTGCCAGTAGTATGTGGGGAGGGAATGAGCAGTTCTTC. This sequence encodes CASSMWGGNEQFF. The full variable domain, with the rest looked up from reference TRBV19 and TRBJ2-1, is DGGITQSPKYLFRKEGQNVTLSCEQNLNHDAMYWYRQDPGQGLRLIYYSQIVNDFQKGDIAEGYSVSREKKESFPLTVTSAQKNPTAFYLCASSMWGGNEQFFGPGTRLTVL.

This clone was seen only once. This rearrangement joins TRBV29-1 to TRBJ2-3, with D perhaps TRBD2 (6 bases). The CDR3 is made up of 13 amino acids. From germline, CDR1 is SQVTM and CDR2 ANQGSEA. Trimming stripped 7 bases from V and 1 base from J, with 12 bases between. CDR3 amino acids: CSGEGGGTDTQYF. The CDR3 nucleotides read TGCAGCGGCGAGGGCGGGGGCACAGATACGCAGTATTTT.

The V and J genes are TRBV19 and TRBJ1-2; no reliable D call. Trimming left V 9 bases short and J 4 bases short, with 18 bases between. This CDR3 has 14 residues. Germline V gene data show CDR1 as LNHDA and CDR2 as SQIVND (reference sequence). The CDR3 bases are TGTGCCAGCAATATCCCGTGGGCACCCTATGGCTACACCTTC. Its protein is CASNIPWAPYGYTF.

This clone showed up just a few times. The chain carries TRBV18 and TRBJ2-2; possible D gene TRBD2, 6 bases. V was pared by 0 bases and J by 4 bases, with 6 bases between. Germline values: CDR1 KGHSH, CDR2 LQKENI. The CDR3 is made up of 14 amino acids. The CDR3 reads CASSPPGGTGELFF. The CDR3 nucleotides read TGTGCCAGCTCACCACCGGGGGGCACCGGGGAGCTGTTTTTT.

The rearrangement joins TRBV4-2 to TRBJ2-3; possibly TRBD1 for D (5 bases). CDR1 and CDR2 (germline): LGHNA, YNFKEQ. This CDR3 has 13 residues. Trimming pared 0 bases from V and 5 bases from J, leaving 6 bases between. CDR3 sequence reads: CASSQEGEDTQYF. The CDR3, as DNA: TGTGCCAGCAGCCAAGAAGGGGAAGATACGCAGTATTTT.

This clone was detected once. This chain joins TRBV5-1 and TRBJ2-7, with a possible D match to TRBD2 (7 bases). The length of the CDR3 is 14 residues. V gave up 4 bases and J gave up 4 bases, with 15 bases separating them. Germline V CDR1 and CDR2: SGHRS, YFSETQ. The CDR3 sequence is CASSRGRASYEQYF. In DNA form, the CDR3 reads TGCGCCAGCAGCAGGGGGAGGGCCTCGTACGAGCAGTACTTC.

The rearrangement links TRBV18 to TRBJ1-5, with TRBD1 as a possible D gene (5 bases). In germline, CDR1 is KGHSH, CDR2 LQKENI. V lost 5 bases and J lost 6, with 23 bases in between. The CDR3 extends over 17 amino acids. In DNA form, the CDR3 reads TGTGCCAGCTCATCGCGAAGGGGAGGTGTCGCAGGTCAGCCCCAGCATTTT. This translates into CASSSRRGGVAGQPQHF.

V is TRBV6-5 and J is TRBJ2-7, with unresolved D. The CDR3 length is 14 residues. Between the trimmed V and J ends, which lost 4 bases and 0 bases, there was a span of 10 bases. Germline V gene lookup returns CDR1 MNHEY and CDR2 SVGAGI. The CDR3 DNA is TGTGCCAGCAGTTTCTTGGCGGACTCCTACGAGCAGTACTTC. The encoded protein is CASSFLADSYEQYF.

V and J are TRBV19 and TRBJ2-1, with 12 bases matching TRBD2. CDR1 is LNHDA, CDR2 SQIVND, per germline (reference sequence). The CDR3 spans 16 residues. Germline trimming cut 3 bases from V and 6 bases from J; bases unmatched to any gene: 6. CDR3 sequence reads: CASSIRLAGGTNEQFF. The CDR3 region has the DNA TGTGCCAGTAGTATTCGGCTAGCGGGAGGGACCAATGAGCAGTTCTTC.

The V and J genes are TRBV27 and TRBJ2-7; 12 bases fit TRBD1. The V gene end was trimmed by 3 bases and the J gene end by 0 bases; junction bases not matched to a gene: 6. The germline V gene encodes CDR1 MNHEY and CDR2 SMNVEV (reference sequence). This CDR3 has 17 residues. In DNA form, the CDR3 reads TGTGCCAGCAGTTTGATTGGGACAGGGGGCTTCTCCTACGAGCAGTACTTC. Protein: CASSLIGTGGFSYEQYF.

The chain uses TRBV5-5 and TRBJ2-7, with D maybe TRBD2 (6 bases). V dropped 0 bases and J dropped 4 bases, with 17 bases sitting between them. CDR3 length equals 16 residues. Germline V gives CDR1 SGHKS, CDR2 YYEKEE (reference sequence). The CDR3 DNA follows: TGTGCCAGCAGCTTGGTACTAGCAGTCCCTTCTTACGAGCAGTACTTC. Amino acid sequence: CASSLVLAVPSYEQYF.

The chain recombines TRBV7-8 with TRBJ1-1; no reliable D call. CDR1 is SGHVS, CDR2 FQNEAQ, per germline. This CDR3 region has 13 residues. With 1 base removed from V and 1 base from J, the gap between germline ends came to 4 bases. The CDR3 reads CASSLVGNTEAFF. The DNA of the CDR3 is TGTGCCAGCAGCTTAGTCGGGAACACTGAAGCTTTCTTT.

The CDR3 loop reads CASRTGAVGKQFF. The DNA for the CDR3 is TGTGCCAGCAGGACAGGGGCAGTCGGAAAGCAGTTCTTC. The chain joins TRBV5-4 to TRBJ2-1, with TRBD1 identical over 8 bases. Trimming took 5 bases from V and 11 from J; bases not matched to a gene: 9. This CDR3 region has 13 residues. Germline loops: CDR1 SGHNT, CDR2 YYREEE (reference sequence).

The V call is TRBV5-5, the J call TRBJ2-5; 8 bases agree with TRBD1. The germline V gene encodes CDR1 SGHKS and CDR2 YYEKEE (reference sequence). J was trimmed by 5 bases and V by 3 bases; bases with no gene match: 6. The CDR3 has 14 residues. CDR3 nucleotides: TGTGCCAGCAGCTCCCAGGGGGCGGGGGAGACCCAGTACTTC. Protein sequence: CASSSQGAGETQYF.

The rearrangement links TRBV11-2 to TRBJ1-2; D may be TRBD1 (6 bases). CDR1 and CDR2 (germline): SGHAT, FQNNGV. V lost 1 base and J lost 8, with 8 bases in between. This CDR3 has 12 amino acids. CDR3 amino acids: CASSLAGGGYTF. CDR3 in DNA: TGTGCCAGCAGCTTAGCGGGGGGCGGCTACACCTTC.

This chain links TRBV30 with TRBJ2-7, with 11 bases lining up with TRBD2. This CDR3 has 14 amino acids. V lost 3 bases, J lost 2 bases, and 3 bases stayed unmatched. Germline V gives CDR1 GTSNPN, CDR2 SVGIG (reference sequence). The CDR3 DNA follows: TGTGCCTGGAGGACTAGCGGGAAAACCTACGAGCAGTACTTC. Translated: CAWRTSGKTYEQYF. The complete variable domain, with remaining parts taken from reference TRBV30 and TRBJ2-7, reads SQTIHQWPATLVQPVGSPLSLECTVEGTSNPNLYWYRQAAGRGLQLLFYSVGIGQISSEVPQNLSASRPQDRQFILSSKKLLLSDSGFYLCAWRTSGKTYEQYFGPGTRLTVT.

This clone was seen a few times. The chain couples TRBV5-6 to TRBJ2-7, with TRBD1 as a possible D gene (5 bases). V was clipped by 4 bases and J by 3 bases, with 8 bases between them. The CDR3 has 12 residues. Germline loops: CDR1 SGHDT, CDR2 YYEEEE. CDR3 sequence (DNA): TGTGCCAGCAGCCGCGGACACTACGAGCAGTACTTC. It codes for CASSRGHYEQYF. The whole variable domain, remainder taken from reference TRBV5-6 and TRBJ2-7, is DAGVTQSPTHLIKTRGQQVTLRCSPKSGHDTVSWYQQALGQGPQFIFQYYEEEERQRGNFPDRFSGHQFPNYSSELNVNALLLGDSALYLCASSRGHYEQYFGPGTRLTVT.

The CDR3 loop reads CSVDLRGLGAFF. DNA of the CDR3: TGCAGCGTTGACCTTAGGGGTCTCGGCGCTTTCTTT. V gene TRBV29-1 combines with J gene TRBJ1-1; the D gene is possibly TRBD1 (5 bases). Looked up from germline, CDR1 is SQVTM and CDR2 is ANQGSEA. Trimming removed 3 bases from V and 11 bases from J, with 16 bases in between. The CDR3 consists of 12 residues.

About this clone: Mismatch with germline at one junction end may stem from a read error. J is TRBJ2-6 and V is TRBV2, with D possibly TRBD2 on 6 matching bases. Per the germline V gene, CDR1 is SNHLY and CDR2 is FYNNEI. The CDR3 has 14 amino acids. CDR3 residues: CASSPGTGASVLTF. The CDR3 DNA sequence: TGTGCCAGCAGTCCAGGGACTGGGGCCAGCGTCCTGACTTTC.

V and J are TRBV11-2 and TRBJ2-1; no reliable D call. V was clipped by 8 bases and J by 7 bases, with 12 bases between them. From germline, CDR1 is SGHAT and CDR2 FQNNGV. This CDR3 is built from 12 residues. The CDR3 DNA reads as TGTGCCAGCCTGAGTCCCGGGAATGAGCAGTTCTTC. Residues: CASLSPGNEQFF.

J is TRBJ1-2 and V is TRBV30; no reliable D call. The V gene's germline CDR1 is GTSNPN and CDR2 SVGIG (reference sequence). This CDR3 region has 14 residues. The germline V and J ends were trimmed by 1 base and 4 bases, with 13 bases remaining between them. The chain's CDR3 is CAWSGGLLLYGYTF. In nucleotides, the CDR3 is TGTGCCTGGAGTGGCGGGCTCCTTCTCTATGGCTACACCTTC.

This clone was detected once. This chain joins TRBV30 and TRBJ2-1, with 8 bases fitting TRBD2. Trimming cost V 4 bases and J 8 bases; bases outside gene matches: 7. The CDR3 sequence is 13 residues long. CDR1 GTSNPN and CDR2 SVGIG come from the germline V gene (reference sequence). The CDR3 protein is CAWTPGGVHEQFF. CDR3 nucleotides: TGTGCCTGGACTCCCGGGGGGGTACATGAGCAGTTCTTC.

The chain is built from TRBV5-4 and TRBJ2-7; possible D gene TRBD1, 6 bases. The V end was cut by 4 bases, the J end by 3 bases, with 14 bases between. The germline gives CDR1 SGHNT, CDR2 YYREEE (reference sequence). The CDR3 runs 14 residues. DNA of the CDR3: TGTGCCAGCAGCACCGGGACAACCCTCTACGAGCAGTACTTC. This codes for CASSTGTTLYEQYF.

The genes are TRBV10-3 and TRBJ2-3; tentatively, D is TRBD1 (6 bases). The germline V and J ends were trimmed by 3 bases and 3 bases, with 13 bases remaining between them. This CDR3 contains 15 residues. The V gene's germline CDR1 is ENHRY and CDR2 SYGVKD. The CDR3 nucleotides read TGTGCCATCAGTGAAACCAAGGGACAAACAGATACGCAGTATTTT. Translated: CAISETKGQTDTQYF.

The chain couples TRBV6-5 to TRBJ1-1; D is possibly TRBD1 (5 bases). CDR1 MNHEY and CDR2 SVGAGI come from the germline V gene. CDR3 length: 15 amino acids. The V gene lost 0 bases and the J gene lost 1 base, with 9 bases spanning the gap. CDR3 DNA sequence: TGTGCCAGCAGTTACTCGGTAACAGGGAACACTGAAGCTTTCTTT. As protein: CASSYSVTGNTEAFF.

The J gene is TRBJ1-3, the V gene TRBV11-3; D not resolved. The germline gives CDR1 SGHNT, CDR2 YENEEA. There are 15 residues in the CDR3. V lost 3 bases, J lost 0 bases, and 9 bases lay in between. The CDR3 sequence: CASSLGRFSGNTIYF. CDR3 DNA sequence: TGTGCCAGCAGCTTGGGGAGGTTCTCTGGAAACACCATATATTTT.

The V call is TRBV5-1, the J call TRBJ1-5; no definite D call. Trimming stripped 3 bases from V and 1 base from J, with 14 bases between. CDR3 length: 16 residues. CDR1 is SGHRS and CDR2 is YFSETQ in the germline V gene. CDR3 nucleotides: TGCGCCAGCAGCTCGGCGGGAGGGATGAGCAATCAGCCCCAGCATTTT. Its protein is CASSSAGGMSNQPQHF.